This is a list of T cell receptor beta chains from one sample in a study of OX40 agonist ivuxolimab in advanced cancers. Here immunoSEQ multiplex PCR was the method, and the copy in TCRdb shows in-frame clones only, minus some. The sample holds around 22,000 clones, roughly nine tenths seen once. This specimen was CD4+ or CD8+ T cells sorted from blood, taken in a trial of the OX40 agonist ivuxolimab. All receptors derive from an adult with an advanced solid tumor such as melanoma, head and neck, liver or kidney cancer. Both conserved end residues are part of each CDR3. A D gene is named only where the DNA matches it firmly. Rows may omit the clone size; those that give it use once, few, many or a size class.

J: TRBJ2-7
length: 10
D: -
V: TRBV6-5
size: -
DNA: TGTGCCAGCGGGAGCTACGAGCAGTACTTC
CDR3: CASGSYEQYF

J: TRBJ2-5
length: 16
D: TRBD1
V: TRBV28
size: -
DNA: TGTGCCAGCAGTTTACAGGGGGCAGGTGGTTTGGAGACCCAGTACTTC
CDR3: CASSLQGAGGLETQYF

J: TRBJ1-2
length: 12
D: -
V: TRBV10-2
size: -
DNA: TGCGCCAGCATGGGGACTGTGGGAGGCTACACCTTC
CDR3: CASMGTVGGYTF

J: TRBJ1-2
length: 15
D: -
V: TRBV6-4
size: -
DNA: TGTGCCAGCAGTGACCCGAGACAGACGTACTATGGCTACACCTTC
CDR3: CASSDPRQTYYGYTF

J: TRBJ1-2
length: 13
D: -
V: TRBV28
size: -
DNA: TGTGCCAGCAGTTTAGGGACATACTATGGCTACACCTTC
CDR3: CASSLGTYYGYTF

J: TRBJ2-7
length: 14
D: TRBD1
V: TRBV19
size: -
DNA: TGTGCCAGTAGTATAGGACAGGGTGGCTACGAGCAGTACTTC
CDR3: CASSIGQGGYEQYF

J: TRBJ1-2
length: 15
D: TRBD1
V: TRBV7-8
size: -
DNA: TGTGCCAGCAGCTTCAGTAGGCGGACAGGGGATGGCTACACCTTC
CDR3: CASSFSRRTGDGYTF

J: TRBJ2-7
length: 14
D: TRBD1
V: TRBV27
size: once
DNA: TGTGCCAGCAGTTCCGGACAGGAATTCTACGAGCAGTACTTC
CDR3: CASSSGQEFYEQYF

J: TRBJ2-7
length: 12
D: -
V: TRBV9
size: -
DNA: TGTGCCGGCAGCGCAGGGGGGTACGAGCAGTACTTC
CDR3: CAGSAGGYEQYF

J: TRBJ2-1
length: 16
D: -
V: TRBV4-3
size: few
DNA: TGCGCCAGCAGCCAAGATTGGGGGTCTCCATACAATGAGCAGTTCTTC
CDR3: CASSQDWGSPYNEQFF

J: TRBJ2-1
length: 13
D: -
V: TRBV9
size: -
DNA: TGTGCCAGCAGCGTGGGGACCTACAATGAGCAGTTCTTC
CDR3: CASSVGTYNEQFF

J: TRBJ2-5
length: 15
D: TRBD2
V: TRBV11-3
size: -
DNA: TGTGCCAGCAGCAAATACGGGGGGGGTAAAGAGACCCAGTACTTC
CDR3: CASSKYGGGKETQYF

J: TRBJ2-3
length: 15
D: TRBD2
V: TRBV7-9
size: -
DNA: TGTGCCAGCAGCTTAGGTGTTAGCGGGAAAATTTCGCAGTATTTT
CDR3: CASSLGVSGKISQYF

J: TRBJ1-1
length: 13
D: -
V: TRBV4-1
size: -
DNA: TGCGCCAGCAGCCAAGCGCGGAACACTGAAGCTTTCTTT
CDR3: CASSQARNTEAFF

J: TRBJ1-1
length: 16
D: TRBD1
V: TRBV4-1
size: -
DNA: TGCGCCAGCAGCCCATGGACAGGCACCATGAACACTGAAGCTTTCTTT
CDR3: CASSPWTGTMNTEAFF

J: TRBJ2-1
length: 14
D: -
V: TRBV28
size: -
DNA: TGTGCCAGCAGAGGGGTGAGCTCCTACAATGAGCAGTTCTTC
CDR3: CASRGVSSYNEQFF

J: TRBJ2-7
length: 15
D: -
V: TRBV10-3
size: -
DNA: TGTACCATCAGTGAGTCTCTTGGGGGGCTCCACGAGCAGTACTTC
CDR3: CTISESLGGLHEQYF

J: TRBJ1-4
length: 14
D: TRBD1
V: TRBV4-1
size: -
DNA: TGCGCCAGCAGCCCGGGACAGTCTAATGAAAAACTGTTTTTT
CDR3: CASSPGQSNEKLFF

J: TRBJ1-1
length: 12
D: -
V: TRBV6-5
size: -
DNA: TGTGCCAGCAGTGCAGTGAACACTGAAGCTTTCTTT
CDR3: CASSAVNTEAFF

J: TRBJ1-2
length: 17
D: TRBD1
V: TRBV2
size: -
DNA: TGTGCCAGCAGTGAAGCGCACCGGGGGGGACAGGTCTATGGCTACACCTTC
CDR3: CASSEAHRGGQVYGYTF

J: TRBJ2-7
length: 14
D: -
V: TRBV2
size: -
DNA: TGTGCCAGCAGTCGAATGGGGGGTGTCTACGAGCAGTACTTC
CDR3: CASSRMGGVYEQYF

J: TRBJ2-1
length: 17
D: TRBD2
V: TRBV7-9
size: once
DNA: TGTGCCAGCAGCTCAGGAGCCGGGACTAGCGGAGGCAATGAGCAGTTCTTC
CDR3: CASSSGAGTSGGNEQFF

J: TRBJ2-1
length: 15
D: -
V: TRBV27
size: -
DNA: TGTGCCAGCACACTATTGGGGGGCTCCTACAATGAGCAGTTCTTC
CDR3: CASTLLGGSYNEQFF

J: TRBJ1-5
length: 14
D: -
V: TRBV6-1
size: -
DNA: TGTGCCAGCAGCATTCTGGGGCCCAATCAGCCCCAGCATTTT
CDR3: CASSILGPNQPQHF

J: TRBJ2-3
length: 15
D: -
V: TRBV27
size: once
DNA: TGTGCCAGCAGTTTTGCGGGACGAGGCCCAGATACGCAGTATTTT
CDR3: CASSFAGRGPDTQYF

J: TRBJ2-1
length: 16
D: -
V: TRBV18
size: -
DNA: TGTGCCAGCTCACCTCGGGGCCCGAGCTCCTACAATGAGCAGTTCTTC
CDR3: CASSPRGPSSYNEQFF

J: TRBJ1-5
length: 15
D: -
V: TRBV4-1
size: -
DNA: TGCGCCAGCAGTGAAGGACAAGATTTTGATCAGCCCCAGCATTTT
CDR3: CASSEGQDFDQPQHF

J: TRBJ2-3
length: 19
D: -
V: TRBV19
size: -
DNA: TGTGCCAGTAGTCTAACCTCCCCCCTGGTAAGGGGAAGCACAGATACGCAGTATTTT
CDR3: CASSLTSPLVRGSTDTQYF

J: TRBJ2-3
length: 15
D: -
V: TRBV7-9
size: -
DNA: TGTGCCAGCAGCTCCCCCGGGACAAGCACAGATACGCAGTATTTT
CDR3: CASSSPGTSTDTQYF

J: TRBJ2-7
length: 12
D: -
V: TRBV6-5
size: few
DNA: TGTGCCAGCCTGGGACCCCGTTACGAGCAGTACTTC
CDR3: CASLGPRYEQYF

J: TRBJ1-6
length: 17
D: TRBD1
V: TRBV25-1
size: once
DNA: TGTGCCAGCAGTCCACGCGGACAGGAGCTAGATAATTCACCCCTCCACTTT
CDR3: CASSPRGQELDNSPLHF

J: TRBJ1-5
length: 16
D: -
V: TRBV6-1
size: -
DNA: TGTGCCAGCAGTGAAAGTGACAGAGCCTTCAATCAGCCCCAGCATTTT
CDR3: CASSESDRAFNQPQHF

J: TRBJ2-7
length: 14
D: -
V: TRBV4-1
size: -
DNA: TGCGCCAGCAGCCAAGTACTGAGGAAGAACGAGCAGTACTTC
CDR3: CASSQVLRKNEQYF

J: TRBJ2-1
length: 16
D: TRBD2
V: TRBV9
size: few
DNA: TGTGCCAGCAGCGTAGGTGCTAGCGGGGCGAACAATGAGCAGTTCTTC
CDR3: CASSVGASGANNEQFF

J: TRBJ1-3
length: 17
D: -
V: TRBV19
size: -
DNA: TGTGCCAGTAGTATAGTTGGGGACCTTGTACATGGAAACACCATATATTTT
CDR3: CASSIVGDLVHGNTIYF

J: TRBJ1-2
length: 13
D: -
V: TRBV18
size: -
DNA: TGTGCCACCCAGGAGCAGGGAGGCTATGGCTACACCTTC
CDR3: CATQEQGGYGYTF

J: TRBJ2-7
length: 15
D: -
V: TRBV18
size: -
DNA: TGTGCCAGCTCACCATACCGGGAGCTAGCCTACGAGCAGTACTTC
CDR3: CASSPYRELAYEQYF

J: TRBJ2-6
length: 14
D: -
V: TRBV9
size: -
DNA: TGTGCCAGCAGCGTAACCTCTGGGGCCAACGTCCTGACTTTC
CDR3: CASSVTSGANVLTF

J: TRBJ2-7
length: 13
D: TRBD1
V: TRBV19
size: -
DNA: TGTGCCAGTAGCGGGACAGTTTCCTACGAGCAGTACTTC
CDR3: CASSGTVSYEQYF

J: TRBJ1-5
length: 15
D: TRBD1
V: TRBV10-2
size: few
DNA: TGCGCCAGCAGTGAATGGACAGGCGCTAATCAGCCCCAGCATTTT
CDR3: CASSEWTGANQPQHF

J: TRBJ2-1
length: 14
D: -
V: TRBV6-6
size: -
DNA: TGTGCCAGCAGTTACTTCACGATGGGCAATGAGCAGTTCTTC
CDR3: CASSYFTMGNEQFF

J: TRBJ2-3
length: 13
D: -
V: TRBV7-3
size: -
DNA: TGTGCCAGCAGCTCCCACAACGCTGATACGCAGTATTTT
CDR3: CASSSHNADTQYF